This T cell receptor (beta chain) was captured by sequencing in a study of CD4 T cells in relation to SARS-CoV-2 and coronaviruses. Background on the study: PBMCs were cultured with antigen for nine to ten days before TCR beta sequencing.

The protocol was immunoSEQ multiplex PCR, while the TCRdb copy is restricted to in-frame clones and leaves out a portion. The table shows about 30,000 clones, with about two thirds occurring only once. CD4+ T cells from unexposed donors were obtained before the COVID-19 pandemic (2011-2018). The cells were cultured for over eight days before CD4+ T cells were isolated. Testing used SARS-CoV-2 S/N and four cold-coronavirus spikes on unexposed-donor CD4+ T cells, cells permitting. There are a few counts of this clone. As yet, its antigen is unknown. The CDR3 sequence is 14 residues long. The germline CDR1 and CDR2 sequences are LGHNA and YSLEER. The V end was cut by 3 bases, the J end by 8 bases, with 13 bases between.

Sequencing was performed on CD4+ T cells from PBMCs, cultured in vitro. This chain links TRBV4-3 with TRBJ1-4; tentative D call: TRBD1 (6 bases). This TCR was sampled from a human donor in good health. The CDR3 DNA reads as TGCGCCAGCAGCCAGGATACAGGGAGGGAAAAACTGTTTTTT. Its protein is CASSQDTGREKLFF.